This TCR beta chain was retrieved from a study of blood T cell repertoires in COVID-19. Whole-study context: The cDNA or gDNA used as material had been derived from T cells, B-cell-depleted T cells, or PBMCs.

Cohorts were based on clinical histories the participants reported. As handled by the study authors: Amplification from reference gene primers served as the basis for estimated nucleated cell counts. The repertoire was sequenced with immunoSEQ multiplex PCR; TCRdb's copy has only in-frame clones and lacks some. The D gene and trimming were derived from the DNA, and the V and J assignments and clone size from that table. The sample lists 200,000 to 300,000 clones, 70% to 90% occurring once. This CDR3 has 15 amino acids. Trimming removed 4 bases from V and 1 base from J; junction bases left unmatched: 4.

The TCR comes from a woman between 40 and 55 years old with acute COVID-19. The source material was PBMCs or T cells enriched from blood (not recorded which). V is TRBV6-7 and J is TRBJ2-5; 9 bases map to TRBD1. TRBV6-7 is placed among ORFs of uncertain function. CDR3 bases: TGTGCCAGCAGTTGCGGGACAGGGTGCCAAGAGACCCAGTACTTC. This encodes CASSCGTGCQETQYF.